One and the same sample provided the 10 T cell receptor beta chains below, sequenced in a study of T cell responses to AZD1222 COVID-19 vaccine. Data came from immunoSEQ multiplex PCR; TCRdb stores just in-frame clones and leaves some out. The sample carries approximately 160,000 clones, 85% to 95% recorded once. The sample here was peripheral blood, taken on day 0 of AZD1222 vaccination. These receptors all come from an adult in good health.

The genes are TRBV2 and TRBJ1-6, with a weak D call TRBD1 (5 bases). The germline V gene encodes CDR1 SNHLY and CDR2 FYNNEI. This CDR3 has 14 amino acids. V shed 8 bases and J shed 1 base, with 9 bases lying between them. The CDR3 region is CASAPGSYNSPLHF. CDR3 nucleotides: TGTGCCAGCGCACCAGGGTCCTATAATTCACCCCTCCACTTT.

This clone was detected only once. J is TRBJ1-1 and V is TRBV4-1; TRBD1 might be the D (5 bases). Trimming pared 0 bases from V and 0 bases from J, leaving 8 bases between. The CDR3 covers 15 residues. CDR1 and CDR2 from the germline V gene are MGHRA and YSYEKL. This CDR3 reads CASSQDGDLNTEAFF. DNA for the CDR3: TGCGCCAGCAGCCAAGATGGGGACCTGAACACTGAAGCTTTCTTT.

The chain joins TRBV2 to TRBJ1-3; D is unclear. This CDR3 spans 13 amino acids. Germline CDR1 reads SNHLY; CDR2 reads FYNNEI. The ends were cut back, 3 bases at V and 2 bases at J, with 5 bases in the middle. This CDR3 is CASSDSPGNTIYF. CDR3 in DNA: TGTGCCAGCAGTGACTCTCCTGGAAACACCATATATTTT.

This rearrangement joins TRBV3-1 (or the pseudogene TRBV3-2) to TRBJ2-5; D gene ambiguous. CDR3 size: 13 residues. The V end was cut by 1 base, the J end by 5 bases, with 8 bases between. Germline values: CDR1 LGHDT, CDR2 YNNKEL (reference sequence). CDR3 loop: CASSQVGWETQYF. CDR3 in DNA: TGTGCCAGCAGCCAAGTTGGATGGGAGACCCAGTACTTC.

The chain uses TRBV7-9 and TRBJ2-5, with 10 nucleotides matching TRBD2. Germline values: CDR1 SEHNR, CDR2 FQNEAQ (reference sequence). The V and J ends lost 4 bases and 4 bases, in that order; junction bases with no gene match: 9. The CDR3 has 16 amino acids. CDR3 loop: CASSSGSGGAAETQYF. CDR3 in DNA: TGTGCCAGCAGCTCGGGGAGCGGGGGGGCCGCAGAGACCCAGTACTTC.

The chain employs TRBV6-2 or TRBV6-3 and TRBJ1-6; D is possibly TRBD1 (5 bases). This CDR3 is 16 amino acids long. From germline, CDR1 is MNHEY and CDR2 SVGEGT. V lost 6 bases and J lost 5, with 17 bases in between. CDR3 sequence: CASSRGGGTHNSPLHF. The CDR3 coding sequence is TGTGCCAGCAGCCGTGGCGGGGGAACCCATAATTCACCCCTCCACTTT.

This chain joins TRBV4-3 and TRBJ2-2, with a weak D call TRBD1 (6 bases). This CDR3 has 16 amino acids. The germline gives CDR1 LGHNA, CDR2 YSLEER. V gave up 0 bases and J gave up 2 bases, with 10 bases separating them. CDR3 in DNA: TGCGCCAGCAGCCAAGATGGGGGCCTTAACACCGGGGAGCTGTTTTTT. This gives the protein CASSQDGGLNTGELFF.

CDR3: CASSPAAASYRPQHF. The CDR3 bases are TGTGCCAGCAGTCCGGCGGCAGCGTCATACCGGCCCCAGCATTTT. V is TRBV28 and J is TRBJ1-5; D unresolved. V dropped 5 bases and J dropped 9 bases, with 20 bases sitting between them. Germline loops: CDR1 MDHEN, CDR2 SYDVKM. The CDR3 has 15 amino acids.

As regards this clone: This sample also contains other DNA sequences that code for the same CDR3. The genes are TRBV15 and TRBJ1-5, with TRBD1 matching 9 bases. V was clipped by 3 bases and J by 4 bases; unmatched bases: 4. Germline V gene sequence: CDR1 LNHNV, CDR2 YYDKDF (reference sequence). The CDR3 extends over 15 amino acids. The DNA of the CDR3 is TGTGCCACCAGCAGGGGGACAGGGAGGAATCAGCCCCAGCATTTT. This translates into CATSRGTGRNQPQHF.

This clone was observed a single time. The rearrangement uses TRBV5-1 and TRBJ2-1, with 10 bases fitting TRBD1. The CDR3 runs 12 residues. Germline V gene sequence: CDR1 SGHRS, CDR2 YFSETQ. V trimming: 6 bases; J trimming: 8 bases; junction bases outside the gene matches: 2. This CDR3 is CASKTGGDEQFF. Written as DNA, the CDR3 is TGCGCCAGCAAGACAGGGGGCGATGAGCAGTTCTTC.